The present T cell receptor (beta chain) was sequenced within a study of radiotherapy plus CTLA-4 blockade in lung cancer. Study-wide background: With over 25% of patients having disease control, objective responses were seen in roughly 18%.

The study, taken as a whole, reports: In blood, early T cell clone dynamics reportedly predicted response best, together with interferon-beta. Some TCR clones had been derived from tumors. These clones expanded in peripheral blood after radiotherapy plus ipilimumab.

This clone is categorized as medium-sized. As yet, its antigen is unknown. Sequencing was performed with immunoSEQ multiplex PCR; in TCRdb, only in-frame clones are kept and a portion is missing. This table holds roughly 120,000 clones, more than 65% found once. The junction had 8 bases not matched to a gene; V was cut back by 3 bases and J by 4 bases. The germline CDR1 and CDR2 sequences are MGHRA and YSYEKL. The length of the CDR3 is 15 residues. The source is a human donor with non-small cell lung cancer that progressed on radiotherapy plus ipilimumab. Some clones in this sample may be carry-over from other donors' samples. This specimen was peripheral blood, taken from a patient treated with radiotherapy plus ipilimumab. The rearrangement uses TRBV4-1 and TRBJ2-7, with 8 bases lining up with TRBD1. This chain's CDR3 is CASSHTGRGLYEQYF. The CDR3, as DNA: TGCGCCAGCAGCCATACCGGCAGGGGGCTTTACGAGCAGTACTTC.